This T cell receptor (beta chain) was identified in a study of identical twins (dated by TCRdb to about 2016). Background for the entire study: To test whether fetal clonotypes persist, the study used deep sequencing on TCR alpha and beta repertoires from monozygotic twins, unrelated adults of various ages, and cord blood. To rule out contamination, the twin experiments were replicated at different times with different library preparation protocols.

Concerning this clonotype itself: The antigen this receptor binds is unknown. No per-base quality is available; no much larger clone lies one base away.

Libraries were constructed by 5' RACE. Sequencing took place on an Illumina HiSeq 2000. A universal primer binding site was introduced by template switching, and a unique molecular identifier was present in the final cDNA, enabling accurate counting of TCR cDNA molecules. First-strand cDNA for TCR alpha and beta chains was synthesized from specific primers in the conserved constant-segment region. To control for contamination, every cDNA library carried two barcodes: a SMART-Mk sample barcode plus Illumina barcodes. TruSeq adapter sequences, together with Illumina sample barcodes, were added in two successive PCR steps. Sequencing of the TCR alpha and beta cDNA libraries was done on the Illumina HiSeq platform using custom primers. The study's processing was this. Raw reads were processed with MiGEC to extract unique molecular identifiers, and MiXCR was used to determine CDR3 positions. For each individual, recombination models were inferred using an EM algorithm with the repgenHMM and IGoR tools. Shared clonotypes were analyzed with the tcR package in R, and sharing was normalized by the product of cloneset sizes. To study raw recombination free of thymic and clonal selection effects, out-of-frame nonproductive sequences were analyzed. Through fastp at Q25 and MiXCR, TCRdb rebuilt clones from the public reads, retaining in-frame beta chains. Rows are combined by CDR3 protein, so each entry shows the most common genes and DNA. TCRdb's processing, not the authors' own work, is the source of the V and J calls. The sample data list approximately 590,000 distinct CDR3 sequences, and 7.5% to 10% of these were observed just once. The ten top clones hold roughly 3% of the sample.

For this chain, trimming is 0 bases at the V end and 8 bases at the J end, and the number of junction bases without a gene match is 1. Per the germline V gene, SGHTA is the CDR1 and FQGNSA is the CDR2. The CDR3 contains 14 residues, cysteine and phenylalanine counted. Of the read, only the CDR3 DNA is kept; its 42 bases are in frame from base 1. Results the study describes overall, beyond this receptor: In beta out-of-frame sequences, excess twin sharing was weaker, because having fewer shared sequences lowered the signal-to-noise ratio. Because the same donors could not be followed over many years, the conclusions relied on cross-sectional statistical analysis. Abundant cord blood beta clonotypes carried fewer insertions; young adult naive repertoires showed a weaker similar trend, while memory repertoires showed none. Invariant T cells such as MAIT and iNKT could partly confound zero-insertion analyses, though diverse VJ usage argued against this for most clonotypes. Out-of-frame TCR alpha sharing in monozygotic twins was systematically underestimated by recombination models, whereas sharing between unrelated individuals was in agreement with the recombination models. Compared with coincidental sharing between unrelated individuals, out-of-frame TCR alpha sequences shared between twins had an excess of sequences with low generation probability.

Only healthy Caucasian donors were included. Three pairs of female monozygotic twins, all aged about 18 to 30 years, made up the twin cohort. The RNA used for TCR libraries was isolated from peripheral blood mononuclear cells. The data were also submitted as part of a second study, on yellow fever vaccine responses in identical twins. That second report states: The T cell response to vaccination in identical twins was reported by the authors to appear partly convergent and partly personalized. In identical twins, the study followed T cell clones that responded to the vaccine with precision.

Recombination linked TRBV7-2 to TRBJ2-1; TRBD1 matches 10 bases in the middle. What was sequenced was PBMCs. The TCR was taken from a woman younger than 35 in good health. The CDR3 amino acid sequence is: CASSLAGTGDEQFF. The nucleotide sequence is TGTGCCAGCAGCTTAGCCGGGACAGGGGATGAGCAGTTCTTC.